This T cell receptor beta chain comes out of a study of cytomegalovirus exposure and HLA in healthy donors. In the PCR, 60 Vbeta and 13 Jbeta primers were used. Per the original data handling: The authors later counted 65 million to 90 million unique TCR beta chains, about 11 million of them shared. Sequenced by immunoSEQ multiplex PCR; TCRdb stores in-frame clones only, minus some. V and J calls and clone size are as listed in that table; D and trimming were resolved from the DNA. The sample holds about 130,000 clones, 65% to 90% seen once. This clone was counted a few times. What it binds is unknown. The CDR3 spans 14 residues. Germline values: CDR1 MGHRA, CDR2 YSYEKL. Deletions cut 7 bases from V and 1 base from J, with 13 bases between. Findings and caveats of the study: Per a later analysis, HLA-associated TCR beta chains showed more clonal expansion than other, equally common TCR beta chains. Later on, an analysis tied around 17,000 TCR beta sequences to HLA alleles at 0.05 false discovery rate. Later on, a genetic analysis was performed. It linked a missense variant in DCLRE1C with V- and J-gene trimming of TCR beta.

This chain uses TRBV4-1 with TRBJ1-1; tentative D call: TRBD1 (6 bases). Material: PBMCs. This receptor was obtained from a man younger than 35 in good health and CMV-seronegative. In DNA form, the CDR3 reads TGCGCCAGCACCCCGAAACAGGGGAACACTGAAGCTTTCTTT. As protein: CASTPKQGNTEAFF.